One sample yielded the 5 T cell receptor beta chains listed below, sequenced in a study of T-cell memory formation after mild COVID-19. In TCRdb, the 5' RACE reads were re-called with MiXCR into one record per CDR3 protein. The table has some 250,000 distinct CDR3 sequences, around a tenth seen once. Sequencing was done on a sample of PBMCs or a T cell subset sorted from them (not recorded which). Receptors originate from a man aged 18 to 29 who had mild COVID-19 (a few samples of this study predate the infection). Cell type and time point are not known.

The rearrangement links TRBV6-6 to TRBJ1-3; no reliable D call. Germline values: CDR1 MNHNY, CDR2 SVGAGI (reference sequence). Between the trimmed V and J ends, which lost 6 bases and 4 bases, there was a span of 7 bases. The CDR3 covers 12 residues. CDR3 nucleotide sequence: TGTGCCAGCAGGGTGAGAGGAAACACCATATATTTT. Protein product: CASRVRGNTIYF.

This clonotype has a handful of counts. The chain combines TRBV3-1 with TRBJ2-6, with D unresolved. CDR3 length: 15 amino acids. Deletions cut 1 base from V and 3 bases from J, with 7 bases between. CDR1 is LGHDT and CDR2 is YNNKEL in the germline V gene (reference sequence). The CDR3 bases are TGTGCCAGCAGCCAAGGAAGGGATGGGGCCAACGTCCTGACTTTC. As protein: CASSQGRDGANVLTF. Variable domain in full (rest from reference TRBV3-1 and TRBJ2-6): DTAVSQTPKYLVTQMGNDKSIKCEQNLGHDTMYWYKQDSKKFLKIMFSYNNKELIINETVPNRFSPKSPDKAHLNLHINSLELGDSAVYFCASSQGRDGANVLTFGAGSRLTVL.

In its sample, this clonotype was seen a few times. V usage is TRBV27 and J usage is TRBJ2-3, with a tentative D call TRBD1 (5 bases). The CDR3 contains 14 residues. The germline V gene has CDR1 MNHEY and CDR2 SMNVEV (reference sequence). V dropped 4 bases and J dropped 2 bases, with 10 bases sitting between them. CDR3 amino acids: CASSSRQLTDTQYF. The CDR3 DNA is TGTGCCAGCAGTTCCCGACAGCTCACAGATACGCAGTATTTT.

In this sample, this clonotype turned up a few times. The chain has TRBV27 and TRBJ2-7, with 10 bases fitting TRBD1. The V segment lost 0 bases and the J segment 5 bases; nucleotides outside the gene matches: 10. The CDR3 consists of 17 residues. Germline V gene data show CDR1 as MNHEY and CDR2 as SMNVEV (reference sequence). This CDR3 is CASSLSGVGTGAHEQYF. As DNA, the CDR3 is TGTGCCAGCAGTTTATCGGGGGTGGGGACAGGGGCCCACGAGCAGTACTTC.

There are a few counts of this clonotype. This chain links TRBV7-2 with TRBJ2-5; D might be TRBD1 or TRBD2, each matching 5 bases. Trimming shortened V by 2 bases and J by 3 bases, and 10 bases separated the two germline ends. Per the germline V gene, CDR1 is SGHTA and CDR2 is FQGNSA. This CDR3 spans 14 amino acids. The DNA of the CDR3 is TGTGCCAGCAGCTTACACGGGGCCGAAGAGACCCAGTACTTC. As protein: CASSLHGAEETQYF.